Presented here are 29 T cell receptor beta chains from one specimen sequenced in a study of cytomegalovirus exposure and HLA in healthy donors. PCR involved 60 Vbeta and 13 Jbeta primers. Sequencing was performed with immunoSEQ multiplex PCR; in TCRdb, only in-frame clones are kept and a portion is missing. The profile shows 110,000 to 150,000 clones, more than 75% of them singletons. Sequenced material: PBMCs. These receptors were taken from a female donor in good health and CMV-seronegative.

This clone was detected only a few times. The rearrangement links TRBV4-1 to TRBJ2-5; 8 bases align to TRBD2. CDR3 length: 15 residues. V gave up 1 base and J gave up 2 bases; unmatched junction bases: 3. Germline loops: CDR1 MGHRA, CDR2 YSYEKL. CDR3 coding DNA: TGCGCCAGCAGCCAAGCGGGAGGGCTTCAAGAGACCCAGTACTTC. This gives the protein CASSQAGGLQETQYF.

To note about this clone: Its ends do not fully match the called genes, so a read error is possible. The chain joins TRBV2 to TRBJ1-2; no definite D call. Germline CDR1 SNHLY, CDR2 FYNNEI. The CDR3 sequence is 9 residues long. The CDR3 DNA reads TGTGCCAGCAGTGAGGTCCCCCTATTC. Translating it yields CASSEVPLF.

This clone came up a few times. The chain is built from TRBV5-4 and TRBJ2-5; D gene unclear. The end of the DNA is better explained by TRBJ2-7, so the J call may be wrong. There are 13 residues in the CDR3. Germline V gene lookup returns CDR1 SGHNT and CDR2 YYREEE (reference sequence). The CDR3 region is CASSFQRSYEQYF. The CDR3 DNA follows: TGTGCCAGCAGCTTTCAGCGCTCCTACGAGCAGTACTTC.

The chain is built from TRBV29-1 and TRBJ2-3, with D unclear. Germline assignment: CDR1 SQVTM and CDR2 ANQGSEA. The CDR3 runs 14 residues. Trimming removed 5 bases from V and 7 bases from J, with 19 bases in between. Here the CDR3 reads CSVSTDQRSHTQYF. For the CDR3, the DNA is TGCAGCGTTTCCACTGATCAGAGGTCACATACGCAGTATTTT.

The chain carries TRBV6-5 and TRBJ2-1; 10 nucleotides line up with TRBD1. Unmatched junction bases numbered 6, after V lost 7 bases and J lost 6 bases. CDR3 length: 14 residues. Germline lookup yields CDR1 MNHEY and CDR2 SVGAGI. The DNA for the CDR3 is TGTGCCAGCAAGGCGGGACAGGGGTCCAATGAGCAGTTCTTC. Translated: CASKAGQGSNEQFF.

This chain connects TRBV5-1 to TRBJ2-1, with 15 bases fitting TRBD2. CDR3 size: 13 residues. J was trimmed by 8 bases and V by 9 bases; bases with no gene match: 3. Germline V CDR1 and CDR2: SGHRS, YFSETQ. The CDR3 loop is CATGLAGGDEQFF. CDR3 nucleotides: TGCGCCACCGGACTAGCGGGAGGGGATGAGCAGTTCTTC.

The chain combines TRBV2 with TRBJ2-7; 9 bases are a match to TRBD1. V lost 6 bases and J lost 6; bases outside the gene matches: 6. Germline-derived CDR1 and CDR2 are SNHLY and FYNNEI. The CDR3 has 13 residues. CDR3 nucleotide sequence: TGTGCCAGCAGGGCTGGGGACAGGGTCGAGCAGTACTTC. This sequence encodes CASRAGDRVEQYF. Using reference TRBV2 and TRBJ2-7 for the parts outside the CDR3, the full variable domain is EPEVTQTPSHQVTQMGQEVILRCVPISNHLYFYWYRQILGQKVEFLVSFYNNEISEKSEIFDDQFSVERPDGSNFTLKIRSTKLEDSAMYFCASRAGDRVEQYFGPGTRLTVT.

The rearrangement uses TRBV18 and TRBJ1-1; TRBD1 is a possible D gene (6 bases). In germline, CDR1 is KGHSH, CDR2 LQKENI. V lost 1 base and J lost 1, with 10 bases in between. The CDR3 has 15 amino acids. For the CDR3, the DNA is TGTGCCAGCTCACCACTAACAGGGTGGAACACTGAAGCTTTCTTT. It yields the protein CASSPLTGWNTEAFF.

CDR3 nucleotide sequence: TGTGCCAGCAGGGGCCGGACAGGGCACACTGAAGCTTTCTTT. It encodes CASRGRTGHTEAFF. The rearrangement uses TRBV7-9 and TRBJ1-1; 8 positions agree with TRBD1. The CDR3 is 14 amino acids. Germline V gives CDR1 SEHNR, CDR2 FQNEAQ (reference sequence). J lost 3 bases, V lost 6 bases, and 6 bases had no gene match.

The chain carries TRBV28 and TRBJ1-1; 8 positions agree with TRBD1. The germline V gene has CDR1 MDHEN and CDR2 SYDVKM. J gave up 6 bases and V 6 bases, and 12 bases lay outside the gene matches. There are 15 residues in the CDR3. The CDR3 protein is CASRQPDRGVAEAFF. The CDR3 coding sequence is TGTGCCAGCAGACAACCTGACAGGGGTGTCGCTGAAGCTTTCTTT.

The chain joins TRBV5-4 to TRBJ2-7, with 15 positions matching TRBD2. This CDR3 has 18 amino acids. V was clipped by 0 bases and J by 5 bases; unmatched bases: 9. Germline assignment: CDR1 SGHNT and CDR2 YYREEE (reference sequence). CDR3 region: CASSLGWTSGGAGNEQYF. For the CDR3, the DNA is TGTGCCAGCAGCTTGGGTTGGACTAGCGGGGGGGCGGGGAACGAGCAGTACTTC. The full variable domain, with the rest looked up from reference TRBV5-4 and TRBJ2-7, is ETGVTQSPTHLIKTRGQQVTLRCSSQSGHNTVSWYQQALGQGPQFIFQYYREEENGRGNFPPRFSGLQFPNYSSELNVNALELDDSALYLCASSLGWTSGGAGNEQYFGPGTRLTVT.

The chain carries TRBV4-1 and TRBJ1-1, with TRBD1 matching over 10 bases. V gave up 6 bases and J gave up 7 bases; unmatched junction bases: 14. Germline V gene data show CDR1 as MGHRA and CDR2 as YSYEKL. CDR3 length equals 16 residues. The CDR3 is CASRFSPGTGDGEAFF. The CDR3 DNA is TGCGCCAGCAGGTTCTCCCCCGGGACAGGGGATGGTGAAGCTTTCTTT.

The rearrangement links TRBV6-5 to TRBJ1-1; possibly TRBD1 for D (6 bases). Trimming left V 2 bases short and J 2 bases short, with 12 bases between. The CDR3 runs to 15 residues. CDR1 and CDR2 (germline): MNHEY, SVGAGI. The CDR3 DNA reads as TGTGCCAGCAGTTACGATAGGGGGTTCAACACTGAAGCTTTCTTT. This codes for CASSYDRGFNTEAFF.

The chain recombines TRBV5-4 with TRBJ1-2; D might be TRBD1 (6 bases). V was pared by 5 bases and J by 8 bases, with 19 bases between. This CDR3 region has 14 residues. Germline V gives CDR1 SGHNT, CDR2 YYREEE (reference sequence). CDR3 DNA: TGTGCCAGCAGTAGACAAGACAGGTTGACGGGCTACACCTTC. Translating it yields CASSRQDRLTGYTF.

The CDR3 DNA reads TGTGCCAGTAGTGGTAGCGGGGGGAACACCGGGGAGCTGTTTTTT. Its translation: CASSGSGGNTGELFF. The chain joins TRBV19 to TRBJ2-2, with 9 positions matching TRBD2. Germline V lookup: CDR1 LNHDA, CDR2 SQIVND (reference sequence). The CDR3 has 15 amino acids. V was clipped by 5 bases and J by 1 base; unmatched bases: 2.

The table lists this clone with a count of one. The chain has TRBV6-5 and TRBJ1-2; D is perhaps TRBD1 (5 bases). The germline V gene has CDR1 MNHEY and CDR2 SVGAGI. The CDR3 length is 14 residues. The V gene lost 0 bases and the J gene lost 6 bases, with 11 bases spanning the gap. The CDR3 DNA reads TGTGCCAGCAGTTACTCGGCCGGGGGAAATGGCTACACCTTC. Protein product: CASSYSAGGNGYTF.

The chain recombines TRBV28 with TRBJ2-1, with a tentative D call TRBD2 (5 bases). CDR1 and CDR2 (germline): MDHEN, SYDVKM. Trimming stripped 6 bases from V and 4 bases from J, with 10 bases between. There are 13 residues in the CDR3. Written as DNA, the CDR3 is TGTGCCAGCAGCACGCGACTATACAATGAGCAGTTCTTC. It yields the protein CASSTRLYNEQFF.

On this clone: One end of the junction is discordant with germline, which a read error may explain. V usage is TRBV7-8 and J usage is TRBJ1-5; TRBD1 aligns across 8 bases. The CDR3 is 17 amino acids. The V gene's germline CDR1 is SGHVS and CDR2 FQNEAQ. The CDR3 region is CASGLTWDRYSNQPQHF. The CDR3 DNA reads as TGTGCCAGCGGCTTAACCTGGGACAGGTATAGCAATCAGCCCCAGCATTTT.

The V call is TRBV7-2, the J call TRBJ1-1, with a tentative D call TRBD1 (6 bases). From germline, CDR1 is SGHTA and CDR2 FQGNSA. V lost 1 base, J lost 0 bases, and 9 bases lay in between. This CDR3 has 15 residues. CDR3 sequence reads: CASSLDSGVNTEAFF. The CDR3 DNA reads as TGTGCCAGCAGCTTAGACTCAGGGGTGAACACTGAAGCTTTCTTT.

The V call is TRBV5-1, the J call TRBJ2-1; D gene uncertain. Germline V gene lookup returns CDR1 SGHRS and CDR2 YFSETQ. Trimming removed 2 bases from V and 10 bases from J, with 25 bases in between. CDR3 size: 17 residues. The CDR3 here is CASSFNTGRKIQQEQFF. CDR3 bases: TGCGCCAGCAGCTTCAACACGGGTCGGAAGATTCAGCAGGAGCAGTTCTTC.

DNA for the CDR3: TGTGCCAGCAGCCGTGCTATAAATGAGCAGTTCTTC. This codes for CASSRAINEQFF. This chain links TRBV7-9 with TRBJ2-1; D is unclear. Deletions cut 5 bases from V and 7 bases from J, with 9 bases between. The germline gives CDR1 SEHNR, CDR2 FQNEAQ (reference sequence). This CDR3 contains 12 residues.

The J gene is TRBJ1-4, the V gene TRBV30; 7 nucleotides agree with TRBD1. Germline V CDR1 and CDR2: GTSNPN, SVGIG (reference sequence). This CDR3 is 14 amino acids long. V was pared by 4 bases and J by 0 bases, with 2 bases of the junction left unmatched. The CDR3 spells CAWTTGATNEKLFF. The CDR3 DNA follows: TGTGCCTGGACCACAGGGGCAACTAATGAAAAACTGTTTTTT.

This clone was detected a few times. The chain uses TRBV5-1 and TRBJ1-1; 11 nucleotides align to TRBD1. The CDR3 totals 14 residues. V shed 8 bases and J 6 bases; nucleotides not matched to a gene: 9. Germline assignment: CDR1 SGHRS and CDR2 YFSETQ. The CDR3 is CARPGQGEVAEAFF. The CDR3 nucleotides are TGCGCCAGACCGGGACAGGGGGAAGTAGCTGAAGCTTTCTTT.

V is TRBV28 and J is TRBJ2-1; D remains ambiguous. CDR3 size: 11 residues. The germline V and J ends were trimmed by 2 bases and 8 bases, with 4 bases remaining between them. CDR1 is MDHEN, CDR2 SYDVKM, per germline. CDR3 sequence reads: CASSLGHEQFF. Here the CDR3 DNA reads TGTGCCAGCAGTTTAGGGCATGAGCAGTTCTTC.

As concerns this clone: Relative to the germline gene, one junction end is altered; a read error may explain this. The chain joins TRBV5-6 to TRBJ2-1; TRBD2 matches at 8 bases. CDR3 size: 17 residues. Germline CDR1 SGHDT, CDR2 YYEEEE. CDR3 protein: CASSLRLGGRTYNEQFF. The CDR3 bases are TGTGCCAGCAGCTTGCGTCTTGGCGGGAGGACCTATAATGAGCAGTTCTTC.

The CDR3 sequence: CASSPLPGGSVGYQPQHF. The CDR3 DNA is TGTGCCAGCAGTCCCCTTCCTGGGGGGTCGGTGGGGTATCAGCCCCAGCATTTT. This sequence joins TRBV2 and TRBJ1-5; the D gene is possibly TRBD1 (5 bases). The germline V gene has CDR1 SNHLY and CDR2 FYNNEI. The CDR3 is 18 amino acids. The V and J ends lost 5 bases and 5 bases respectively, with 25 bases between them.

This clone was detected only a few times. The chain uses TRBV5-6 and TRBJ1-1, with 8 nucleotides matching TRBD1. CDR3 length: 16 residues. CDR1 is SGHDT and CDR2 is YYEEEE in the germline V gene. V shed 1 base, J shed 3 bases, and the junction held 8 bases outside the gene matches. CDR3 residues: CASSLIRQGTYTEAFF. For the CDR3, the DNA is TGTGCCAGCAGCTTGATAAGACAGGGGACATACACTGAAGCTTTCTTT.

This chain uses TRBV30 with TRBJ2-7; D may be TRBD2 (5 bases). CDR1 is GTSNPN, CDR2 SVGIG, per germline (reference sequence). V was cut by 1 base and J by 0 bases, with 7 bases left in between. The CDR3 consists of 13 residues. The CDR3 bases are TGTGCCTGGAGTGCAGCGGTCTCCTACGAGCAGTACTTC. Translated, it gives CAWSAAVSYEQYF.

V is TRBV15 and J is TRBJ2-5; 11 nucleotides align to TRBD1. After removal of 0 bases from V and 2 bases from J, the junction contained 5 bases not matched to a gene. The CDR3 is 17 residues long. Germline V gives CDR1 LNHNV, CDR2 YYDKDF (reference sequence). CDR3 loop: CATSRDRGTGGQETQYF. CDR3 coding DNA: TGTGCCACCAGCAGAGATCGAGGGACAGGGGGACAAGAGACCCAGTACTTC. The full variable domain, with the rest looked up from reference TRBV15 and TRBJ2-5, is DAMVIQNPRYQVTQFGKPVTLSCSQTLNHNVMYWYQQKSSQAPKLLFHYYDKDFNNEADTPDNFQSRRPNTSFCFLDIRSPGLGDTAMYLCATSRDRGTGGQETQYFGPGTRLLVL.